Listed below are T cell receptor beta chains from one sample, sequenced in a study of blood T cell repertoires in COVID-19. TCRdb keeps only in-frame clones here, not all; method: immunoSEQ multiplex PCR. The sample includes a few hundred thousand clones, over 85% of them seen just once. The material sequenced was peripheral blood. The receptors were sampled from a man between 18 and 35 years old with COVID-19, enrolled during active disease. The CDR3 runs from the conserved cysteine through the conserved F or W. D genes are given only for firm matches. Clone size appears in some rows only: once, few, many, or a class for an expanded clone.

clone size: .
J gene: TRBJ1-3
D gene: .
CDR3 length: 15
V gene: TRBV24-1
CDR3 protein: CATTQTPISGNTIYF
CDR3 DNA: TGTGCCACCACTCAAACACCAATCTCTGGAAACACCATATATTTT

clone size: .
J gene: TRBJ1-1
D gene: .
CDR3 length: 15
V gene: TRBV4-1
CDR3 protein: CASSLPSQGRTEAFF
CDR3 DNA: TGCGCCAGCAGCCTACCATCACAGGGACGAACTGAAGCTTTCTTT

clone size: .
J gene: TRBJ1-1
D gene: .
CDR3 length: 16
V gene: TRBV5-4
CDR3 protein: CASSLGLPVMNTEAFF
CDR3 DNA: TGTGCCAGCAGCTTGGGTCTGCCGGTGATGAACACTGAAGCTTTCTTT

clone size: few
J gene: TRBJ2-7
D gene: .
CDR3 length: 14
V gene: TRBV7-9
CDR3 protein: CASTYDGGSYEQYF
CDR3 DNA: TGTGCCAGCACCTATGACGGAGGCTCCTACGAGCAGTACTTC

clone size: .
J gene: TRBJ1-2
D gene: TRBD1
CDR3 length: 15
V gene: TRBV2
CDR3 protein: CASKRQGEANYGYTF
CDR3 DNA: TGTGCCAGCAAGAGACAGGGGGAGGCTAACTATGGCTACACCTTC

clone size: .
J gene: TRBJ1-4
D gene: .
CDR3 length: 17
V gene: TRBV4-2
CDR3 protein: CASSPFHHPGQYEKLFF
CDR3 DNA: TGTGCCAGCAGCCCCTTCCACCACCCGGGACAATATGAAAAACTGTTTTTT

clone size: .
J gene: TRBJ2-7
D gene: .
CDR3 length: 12
V gene: TRBV29-1
CDR3 protein: CSVGPTSYEQYF
CDR3 DNA: TGCAGCGTTGGCCCAACTAGCTACGAGCAGTACTTC

clone size: once
J gene: TRBJ1-1
D gene: .
CDR3 length: 15
V gene: TRBV5-6
CDR3 protein: CASSRRDIVNTEAFF
CDR3 DNA: TGTGCCAGCAGCCGAAGGGACATAGTGAACACTGAAGCTTTCTTT

clone size: .
J gene: TRBJ2-1
D gene: TRBD1
CDR3 length: 15
V gene: TRBV15
CDR3 protein: CATSRGGQGKGEQFF
CDR3 DNA: TGTGCCACCAGCAGAGGGGGACAGGGGAAAGGTGAGCAGTTCTTC

clone size: .
J gene: TRBJ2-7
D gene: TRBD2
CDR3 length: 12
V gene: TRBV30
CDR3 protein: CAWERDSYEQYF
CDR3 DNA: TGTGCCTGGGAGCGGGACTCCTACGAGCAGTACTTC

clone size: once
J gene: TRBJ2-3
D gene: TRBD2
CDR3 length: 13
V gene: TRBV11-2
CDR3 protein: CASSGTSVDTQYF
CDR3 DNA: TGTGCCAGCAGCGGCACTAGCGTAGATACGCAGTATTTT

clone size: .
J gene: TRBJ2-2
D gene: .
CDR3 length: 14
V gene: TRBV6-5
CDR3 protein: CASRNPGVGRELFF
CDR3 DNA: TGTGCCAGCAGAAACCCCGGGGTAGGCAGGGAGCTGTTTTTT

clone size: .
J gene: TRBJ1-5
D gene: .
CDR3 length: 15
V gene: TRBV4-1
CDR3 protein: CASSQEQGLNQPQHF
CDR3 DNA: TGCGCCAGCAGCCAAGAACAGGGCCTCAATCAGCCCCAGCATTTT

clone size: once
J gene: TRBJ1-4
D gene: TRBD1
CDR3 length: 20
V gene: TRBV10-3
CDR3 protein: CAISESPLGQGISTNEKLFF
CDR3 DNA: TGTGCCATCAGTGAGTCCCCTTTAGGACAGGGAATTTCGACTAATGAAAAACTGTTTTTT

clone size: .
J gene: TRBJ2-1
D gene: .
CDR3 length: 16
V gene: TRBV21-1
CDR3 protein: CASSNPGTSGKNEQFF
CDR3 DNA: TGTGCCAGCAGCAATCCCGGGACTAGCGGTAAAAATGAGCAGTTCTTC

clone size: .
J gene: TRBJ1-2
D gene: TRBD1
CDR3 length: 15
V gene: TRBV5-1
CDR3 protein: CASSLNGQGDYGYTF
CDR3 DNA: TGCGCCAGCAGCTTAAATGGACAGGGGGACTATGGCTACACCTTC

clone size: .
J gene: TRBJ2-1
D gene: TRBD1
CDR3 length: 14
V gene: TRBV24-1
CDR3 protein: CATSDLHRGNEQFF
CDR3 DNA: TGTGCCACCAGTGATTTGCACAGGGGCAATGAGCAGTTCTTC

clone size: once
J gene: TRBJ2-1
D gene: TRBD1
CDR3 length: 15
V gene: TRBV5-1
CDR3 protein: CASSLQGLEYNEQFF
CDR3 DNA: TGCGCCAGCAGCTTACAGGGGTTAGAGTACAATGAGCAGTTCTTC

clone size: .
J gene: TRBJ1-1
D gene: TRBD1
CDR3 length: 14
V gene: TRBV7-6
CDR3 protein: CASSLGTGVTEAFF
CDR3 DNA: TGTGCCAGCAGCTTGGGGACAGGGGTCACTGAAGCTTTCTTT

clone size: .
J gene: TRBJ1-5
D gene: TRBD1
CDR3 length: 15
V gene: TRBV6-2/TRBV6-3
CDR3 protein: CASSYDRGRGQPQHF
CDR3 DNA: TGTGCCAGCAGTTATGACAGGGGACGGGGTCAGCCCCAGCATTTT

clone size: once
J gene: TRBJ1-1
D gene: .
CDR3 length: 13
V gene: TRBV30
CDR3 protein: CAWSWSGNTEAFF
CDR3 DNA: TGTGCCTGGAGTTGGTCAGGGAACACTGAAGCTTTCTTT

clone size: .
J gene: TRBJ2-2
D gene: .
CDR3 length: 15
V gene: TRBV5-1
CDR3 protein: CASSRDLGNTGELFF
CDR3 DNA: TGCGCCAGCAGCCGAGACTTAGGGAACACCGGGGAGCTGTTTTTT

clone size: .
J gene: TRBJ1-2
D gene: TRBD1
CDR3 length: 16
V gene: TRBV13
CDR3 protein: CASSSTPAGQGYGYTF
CDR3 DNA: TGTGCCAGCAGCTCAACCCCGGCGGGACAGGGCTATGGCTACACCTTC

clone size: .
J gene: TRBJ2-1
D gene: TRBD2
CDR3 length: 15
V gene: TRBV3-1/TRBV3-2
CDR3 protein: CASSQHGRGGPEQFF
CDR3 DNA: TGTGCCAGCAGCCAACATGGGCGGGGGGGACCTGAGCAGTTCTTC

clone size: .
J gene: TRBJ1-5
D gene: TRBD1
CDR3 length: 14
V gene: TRBV2
CDR3 protein: CASSFGTVDQPQHF
CDR3 DNA: TGTGCCAGCAGCTTCGGGACAGTTGATCAGCCCCAGCATTTT

clone size: .
J gene: TRBJ1-2
D gene: .
CDR3 length: 13
V gene: TRBV5-6
CDR3 protein: CASSPGTHYGYTF
CDR3 DNA: TGTGCCAGCAGCCCCGGGACTCACTATGGCTACACCTTC

clone size: .
J gene: TRBJ1-2
D gene: .
CDR3 length: 12
V gene: TRBV3-1/TRBV3-2
CDR3 protein: CASSQNRVGYTF
CDR3 DNA: TGTGCCAGCAGCCAGAACAGGGTTGGCTACACCTTC

clone size: once
J gene: TRBJ2-7
D gene: TRBD1
CDR3 length: 16
V gene: TRBV2
CDR3 protein: CASSTRRDRATYEQYF
CDR3 DNA: TGTGCCAGCAGTACGCGCCGGGACAGGGCTACCTACGAGCAGTACTTC

clone size: .
J gene: TRBJ2-1
D gene: TRBD2
CDR3 length: 15
V gene: TRBV4-2
CDR3 protein: CASSQDGTSYNEQFF
CDR3 DNA: TGTGCCAGCAGCCAAGATGGGACTAGCTACAATGAGCAGTTCTTC

clone size: many
J gene: TRBJ1-6
D gene: TRBD1
CDR3 length: 15
V gene: TRBV5-5
CDR3 protein: CASSFTGQGTSPLHF
CDR3 DNA: TGTGCCAGCAGCTTCACGGGACAGGGCACTTCACCCCTCCACTTT

clone size: .
J gene: TRBJ1-5
D gene: TRBD1
CDR3 length: 13
V gene: TRBV19
CDR3 protein: CASTGTGVQTQHF
CDR3 DNA: TGTGCCAGTACCGGGACAGGGGTTCAGACCCAGCATTTT

clone size: .
J gene: TRBJ2-5
D gene: .
CDR3 length: 14
V gene: TRBV6-5
CDR3 protein: CASSLEAVRETQYF
CDR3 DNA: TGTGCCAGCAGCCTAGAGGCGGTCCGAGAGACCCAGTACTTC

clone size: .
J gene: TRBJ1-2
D gene: .
CDR3 length: 14
V gene: TRBV24-1
CDR3 protein: CATSDPRGGYGYTF
CDR3 DNA: TGTGCCACCAGTGATCCCAGAGGCGGCTATGGCTACACCTTC

clone size: .
J gene: TRBJ2-3
D gene: .
CDR3 length: 14
V gene: TRBV5-4
CDR3 protein: CASSFTDPTDTQYF
CDR3 DNA: TGTGCCAGCAGCTTCACAGACCCCACAGATACGCAGTATTTT

clone size: .
J gene: TRBJ2-5
D gene: TRBD1
CDR3 length: 14
V gene: TRBV5-1
CDR3 protein: CASSLVGQEETQYF
CDR3 DNA: TGCGCCAGCAGCTTGGTGGGACAGGAAGAGACCCAGTACTTC

clone size: .
J gene: TRBJ2-5
D gene: .
CDR3 length: 13
V gene: TRBV18
CDR3 protein: CASSPGHSETQYF
CDR3 DNA: TGTGCCAGCTCACCGGGGCACAGTGAGACCCAGTACTTC

clone size: .
J gene: TRBJ1-6
D gene: .
CDR3 length: 15
V gene: TRBV5-8
CDR3 protein: CASSQNRDKNSPLHF
CDR3 DNA: TGTGCCAGCAGTCAGAACCGGGACAAAAATTCACCCCTCCACTTT

clone size: .
J gene: TRBJ1-2
D gene: .
CDR3 length: 12
V gene: TRBV7-2
CDR3 protein: CASSPANYGYTF
CDR3 DNA: TGTGCCAGCAGCCCAGCTAACTATGGCTACACCTTC

clone size: .
J gene: TRBJ1-2
D gene: .
CDR3 length: 13
V gene: TRBV6-6
CDR3 protein: CASSPRVEAGYTF
CDR3 DNA: TGTGCCAGCAGCCCCCGGGTAGAGGCTGGCTACACCTTC

clone size: .
J gene: TRBJ1-1
D gene: .
CDR3 length: 15
V gene: TRBV5-6
CDR3 protein: CASSLKHGRNTEAFF
CDR3 DNA: TGTGCCAGCAGCTTGAAACACGGGAGGAACACTGAAGCTTTCTTT

clone size: .
J gene: TRBJ2-5
D gene: TRBD2
CDR3 length: 16
V gene: TRBV14
CDR3 protein: CASSQDFTSGRATQYF
CDR3 DNA: TGTGCCAGCAGCCAAGATTTTACTAGCGGACGGGCGACCCAGTACTTC

clone size: .
J gene: TRBJ2-5
D gene: .
CDR3 length: 14
V gene: TRBV5-1
CDR3 protein: CASSWDSSSETQYF
CDR3 DNA: TGCGCCAGCAGCTGGGACTCCAGTTCGGAGACCCAGTACTTC

clone size: .
J gene: TRBJ2-1
D gene: TRBD2
CDR3 length: 15
V gene: TRBV5-1
CDR3 protein: CASSSGLAGVNEQFF
CDR3 DNA: TGCGCCAGCAGCTCGGGACTAGCGGGCGTTAATGAGCAGTTCTTC

clone size: .
J gene: TRBJ2-7
D gene: .
CDR3 length: 15
V gene: TRBV5-1
CDR3 protein: CASSLEGVLGYEQYF
CDR3 DNA: TGCGCCAGCAGCTTAGAGGGAGTACTTGGCTACGAGCAGTACTTC

clone size: .
J gene: TRBJ2-2
D gene: .
CDR3 length: 13
V gene: TRBV7-7
CDR3 protein: CASSLVGVGELFF
CDR3 DNA: TGTGCTAGCAGCTTAGTAGGGGTCGGGGAGCTGTTTTTT

clone size: once
J gene: TRBJ2-7
D gene: TRBD2
CDR3 length: 15
V gene: TRBV2
CDR3 protein: CASSELLAGEGEQYF
CDR3 DNA: TGTGCCAGCAGTGAATTGCTAGCGGGAGAGGGTGAGCAGTACTTC

clone size: .
J gene: TRBJ1-2
D gene: .
CDR3 length: 13
V gene: TRBV5-4
CDR3 protein: CASSEDRYYGYTF
CDR3 DNA: TGTGCCAGCAGCGAAGACAGATACTATGGCTACACCTTC

clone size: once
J gene: TRBJ1-4
D gene: TRBD1
CDR3 length: 16
V gene: TRBV6-2/TRBV6-3
CDR3 protein: CASSTSGQPTNEKLFF
CDR3 DNA: TGTGCCAGCAGTACCTCGGGACAGCCAACTAATGAAAAACTGTTTTTT

clone size: .
J gene: TRBJ2-1
D gene: .
CDR3 length: 15
V gene: TRBV5-1
CDR3 protein: CASSSSGGQHNEQFF
CDR3 DNA: TGCGCCAGCAGCTCAAGTGGAGGCCAACACAATGAGCAGTTCTTC

clone size: .
J gene: TRBJ2-7
D gene: .
CDR3 length: 16
V gene: TRBV14
CDR3 protein: CASSRAPAGAAPAQYF
CDR3 DNA: TGTGCCAGCAGCCGGGCCCCGGCGGGGGCGGCCCCCGCCCAGTACTTC

clone size: .
J gene: TRBJ2-2
D gene: TRBD2
CDR3 length: 16
V gene: TRBV4-2
CDR3 protein: CASSQVAGGSTGELFF
CDR3 DNA: TGTGCCAGCAGCCAAGTGGCGGGGGGGAGTACCGGGGAGCTGTTTTTT

clone size: .
J gene: TRBJ1-2
D gene: TRBD1
CDR3 length: 17
V gene: TRBV4-1
CDR3 protein: CASSQDPKGARRNGYTF
CDR3 DNA: TGCGCCAGCAGCCAAGATCCTAAGGGGGCGCGGCGCAATGGCTACACCTTC

clone size: .
J gene: TRBJ1-1
D gene: .
CDR3 length: 14
V gene: TRBV7-2
CDR3 protein: CASSPGPRVTEAFF
CDR3 DNA: TGTGCCAGCAGCCCCGGGCCCAGGGTTACCGAAGCTTTCTTT

clone size: .
J gene: TRBJ2-7
D gene: TRBD1
CDR3 length: 14
V gene: TRBV4-1
CDR3 protein: CASSQETGVREQYF
CDR3 DNA: TGCGCCAGCAGCCAAGAAACAGGGGTTCGGGAGCAGTACTTC

clone size: .
J gene: TRBJ1-4
D gene: TRBD1
CDR3 length: 16
V gene: TRBV18
CDR3 protein: CASSPNRGQRGEKLFF
CDR3 DNA: TGTGCCAGCTCACCAAACAGGGGCCAGAGAGGGGAAAAACTGTTTTTT

clone size: .
J gene: TRBJ1-2
D gene: .
CDR3 length: 14
V gene: TRBV13
CDR3 protein: CASSPYGVSPGYTF
CDR3 DNA: TGTGCCAGCAGTCCTTACGGGGTATCCCCTGGCTACACCTTC

clone size: .
J gene: TRBJ2-7
D gene: TRBD2
CDR3 length: 17
V gene: TRBV13
CDR3 protein: CASSLWGGTSGSYEQYF
CDR3 DNA: TGTGCCAGCAGCTTATGGGGAGGGACTAGCGGGAGCTACGAGCAGTACTTC

clone size: .
J gene: TRBJ2-1
D gene: .
CDR3 length: 12
V gene: TRBV5-4
CDR3 protein: CASTLENNEQFF
CDR3 DNA: TGTGCCAGCACCCTGGAGAACAATGAGCAGTTCTTC

clone size: few
J gene: TRBJ2-7
D gene: .
CDR3 length: 14
V gene: TRBV6-5
CDR3 protein: CASSPGTWVYEQYF
CDR3 DNA: TGTGCCAGCAGTCCCGGGACTTGGGTCTACGAGCAGTACTTC